The 24 T cell receptor beta chains below were found in one sample sequenced in a study of blood T cell repertoires in COVID-19. This table comes from immunoSEQ multiplex PCR, and its TCRdb copy is limited to in-frame clones, with some not included. The sample has 190,000 or so clones; around 83% are singletons. Sequenced sample: peripheral blood. These receptors all stem from a man aged 50-59 years with active or convalescent COVID-19.

This clone came up once. At the DNA level, this CDR3 is encoded by other sequences in the same sample as well. The V call is TRBV6-5, the J call TRBJ1-3; 7 bases line up with TRBD1. The CDR3 runs 15 residues. CDR1 and CDR2 from the germline V gene are MNHEY and SVGAGI. V shed 0 bases and J 4 bases; nucleotides not matched to a gene: 3. The CDR3, as DNA: TGTGCCAGCAGTTACTCTGGGACAGCAGGAAACACCATATATTTT. This sequence encodes CASSYSGTAGNTIYF.

The chain couples TRBV6-5 to TRBJ1-2; tentatively, D is TRBD1 (6 bases). The germline V gene encodes CDR1 MNHEY and CDR2 SVGAGI. The CDR3 length is 15 residues. Trimming took off 6 bases at V and 0 bases at J, with 14 bases between the two ends. DNA for the CDR3: TGTGCCAGCAGGGAGGACAGACTACCTAACTATGGCTACACCTTC. It is translated as CASREDRLPNYGYTF.

The V gene is TRBV5-1, the J gene TRBJ1-2; the D is unclear. V was shortened by 4 bases and J by 4 bases, with 17 bases between the two germline ends. The CDR3 is 15 amino acids. CDR1 and CDR2 from the germline V gene are SGHRS and YFSETQ. The chain's CDR3 is CASSRDNPMGYGYTF. CDR3 bases: TGCGCCAGCAGCAGAGACAACCCTATGGGCTATGGCTACACCTTC.

This clone was detected once. This sequence joins TRBV28 and TRBJ1-2; 10 positions agree with TRBD1. This CDR3 has 15 residues. Germline V lookup: CDR1 MDHEN, CDR2 SYDVKM. After removal of 6 bases from V and 7 bases from J, the junction contained 11 bases not matched to a gene. CDR3 nucleotides: TGTGCCAGCAGCCTGGGACAGGGGAAATTGAGTGGCTACACCTTC. This sequence encodes CASSLGQGKLSGYTF.

Here the CDR3 DNA reads TGTGCCAGCAGCGGAGGACTAGCGTCTAGCACAGATACGCAGTATTTT. Translation: CASSGGLASSTDTQYF. The chain has TRBV7-8 and TRBJ2-3; 9 bases agree with TRBD2. The junction had 6 bases not matched to a gene; V was cut back by 5 bases and J by 0 bases. Germline CDR1 is SGHVS and CDR2 is FQNEAQ. The CDR3 is made up of 16 amino acids.

The chain uses TRBV24-1 and TRBJ1-5; D might be TRBD1 (6 bases). The CDR3 spans 13 residues. Germline CDR1 reads KGHDR; CDR2 reads SFDVKD. V was pared by 2 bases and J by 8 bases, with 9 bases between. The CDR3 sequence is CATSDYQGKPQHF. The CDR3 bases are TGTGCCACCAGTGATTACCAGGGGAAGCCCCAGCATTTT.

This clone was detected a few times. V and J are TRBV30 and TRBJ2-4, with 11 bases matching TRBD1. With 1 base clipped from V and 11 bases from J, the junction kept 16 bases outside the gene matches. The CDR3 sequence is 17 residues long. In germline, CDR1 is GTSNPN, CDR2 SVGIG (reference sequence). For the CDR3, the DNA is TGTGCCTGGAGTGGGGCCGTATGGACAGGGGGCGAATTGGTTCAGTACTTC. This sequence encodes CAWSGAVWTGGELVQYF. The whole variable domain, remainder taken from reference TRBV30 and TRBJ2-4, is SQTIHQWPATLVQPVGSPLSLECTVEGTSNPNLYWYRQAAGRGLQLLFYSVGIGQISSEVPQNLSASRPQDRQFILSSKKLLLSDSGFYLCAWSGAVWTGGELVQYFGAGTRLSVL.

The chain is built from TRBV5-6 and TRBJ2-7; 7 bases fit TRBD1. The CDR3 is made up of 12 amino acids. J gave up 9 bases and V 1 base, and 4 bases lay outside the gene matches. CDR1 and CDR2 from the germline V gene are SGHDT and YYEEEE. CDR3 amino acids: CASSLFRGWQYF. The CDR3 DNA is TGTGCCAGCAGCTTGTTCAGGGGGTGGCAGTACTTC. Full variable domain (missing parts from reference TRBV5-6 and TRBJ2-7): DAGVTQSPTHLIKTRGQQVTLRCSPKSGHDTVSWYQQALGQGPQFIFQYYEEEERQRGNFPDRFSGHQFPNYSSELNVNALLLGDSALYLCASSLFRGWQYFGPGTRLTVT.

The V call is TRBV7-9, the J call TRBJ1-2; D not resolved. With 5 bases removed from V and 0 bases from J, the gap between germline ends came to 7 bases. The CDR3 length is 13 residues. In germline, CDR1 is SEHNR, CDR2 FQNEAQ (reference sequence). CDR3 loop: CASSRTANYGYTF. The CDR3 region has the DNA TGTGCCAGCAGCCGTACAGCTAACTATGGCTACACCTTC. Variable domain in full (rest from reference TRBV7-9 and TRBJ1-2): DTGVSQNPRHKITKRGQNVTFRCDPISEHNRLYWYRQTLGQGPEFLTYFQNEAQLEKSRLLSDRFSAERPKGSFSTLEIQRTEQGDSAMYLCASSRTANYGYTFGSGTRLTVV.

The chain recombines TRBV5-4 with TRBJ1-2, with a tentative D call TRBD1 (5 bases). This CDR3 spans 14 amino acids. Trimming shortened V by 5 bases and J by 2 bases, and 13 bases separated the two germline ends. Germline V gene data show CDR1 as SGHNT and CDR2 as YYREEE (reference sequence). CDR3 DNA sequence: TGTGCCAGCAGGTCCTGGGGGGGGAACTATGGCTACACCTTC. Protein: CASRSWGGNYGYTF. Variable domain in full (rest from reference TRBV5-4 and TRBJ1-2): ETGVTQSPTHLIKTRGQQVTLRCSSQSGHNTVSWYQQALGQGPQFIFQYYREEENGRGNFPPRFSGLQFPNYSSELNVNALELDDSALYLCASRSWGGNYGYTFGSGTRLTVV.

CDR3 residues: CASSPGGNTEAFF. Written as DNA, the CDR3 is TGTGCCAGTAGCCCAGGGGGGAACACTGAAGCTTTCTTT. The rearrangement joins TRBV19 to TRBJ1-1; 7 positions agree with TRBD1. V lost 6 bases to trimming and J lost 1 base; unmatched junction nucleotides: 2. This CDR3 has 13 residues. CDR1 is LNHDA, CDR2 SQIVND, per germline (reference sequence).

The chain links TRBV19 to TRBJ1-6, with 10 positions matching TRBD1. The J segment lost 7 bases and the V segment lost 6 bases, leaving 9 bases of the junction unmatched. Germline V lookup: CDR1 LNHDA, CDR2 SQIVND (reference sequence). CDR3 length: 16 amino acids. The CDR3 DNA follows: TGTGCCAGTAGCACTCGACAGGGGGCTCGGAATTCACCCCTCCACTTT. Protein product: CASSTRQGARNSPLHF.

The chain recombines TRBV6-5 with TRBJ2-2; possible D gene TRBD2, 6 bases. The CDR3 length is 15 residues. Germline CDR1 MNHEY, CDR2 SVGAGI. The ends were cut back, 2 bases at V and 4 bases at J, with 11 bases in the middle. CDR3 loop: CASSYLGGRTGELFF. In DNA, the CDR3 is TGTGCCAGCAGTTACCTTGGAGGGCGCACCGGGGAGCTGTTTTTT.

This rearrangement joins TRBV5-1 to TRBJ1-4; maybe TRBD1 (6 bases). Germline V CDR1 and CDR2: SGHRS, YFSETQ. This CDR3 contains 17 residues. V lost 1 base to trimming and J lost 3 bases, with 16 bases between them. The CDR3 nucleotides read TGCGCCAGCAGCTTGCGCAGGGGACCTTCGGCTAATGAAAAACTGTTTTTT. It encodes CASSLRRGPSANEKLFF.

V and J are TRBV3-1 (or the pseudogene TRBV3-2) and TRBJ1-2; D is uncertain. The CDR3 has 15 residues. Germline assignment: CDR1 LGHDT and CDR2 YNNKEL (reference sequence). V was cut by 4 bases and J by 2 bases, with 14 bases left in between. The CDR3 sequence is CASSPPVIANYGYTF. The CDR3, as DNA: TGTGCCAGCAGCCCCCCCGTAATAGCAAACTATGGCTACACCTTC.

The V and J genes are TRBV7-8 and TRBJ2-2, with TRBD2 identical over 7 bases. V lost 5 bases to trimming and J lost 6 bases; unmatched junction nucleotides: 6. CDR3 length equals 14 residues. The germline gives CDR1 SGHVS, CDR2 FQNEAQ. The CDR3 nucleotides are TGTGCCAGCAGCCCCAGGGCGGGGGCCGGGGAGCTGTTTTTT. Translation gives CASSPRAGAGELFF.

The chain has TRBV20-1 and TRBJ2-7; D not resolved. CDR1 DFQATT and CDR2 SNEGSKA come from the germline V gene (reference sequence). CDR3 size: 11 residues. Trimming took off 4 bases at V and 9 bases at J, with 13 bases between the two ends. The CDR3 loop is CSATEPTRQYF. The DNA of the CDR3 is TGCAGTGCTACCGAGCCTACGAGGCAGTACTTC.

This clone was seen a single time. The chain has TRBV6-5 and TRBJ1-1; D unclear. This CDR3 has 14 amino acids. Germline CDR1 MNHEY, CDR2 SVGAGI. V gave up 5 bases and J gave up 2 bases, with 12 bases separating them. This CDR3 is CASSSEQRNTEAFF. The CDR3 region has the DNA TGTGCCAGCAGTAGCGAACAAAGAAACACTGAAGCTTTCTTT.

This clone showed up just once. V gene TRBV28 combines with J gene TRBJ1-5; D is possibly TRBD1 (6 bases). Germline V gives CDR1 MDHEN, CDR2 SYDVKM. Trimming removed 6 bases from V and 4 bases from J, with 7 bases in between. This CDR3 has 12 residues. The CDR3 nucleotides read TGTGCCAGCAGACAGGGAAATCAGCCCCAGCATTTT. Protein sequence: CASRQGNQPQHF. Complete variable domain (other parts from reference TRBV28 and TRBJ1-5): DVKVTQSSRYLVKRTGEKVFLECVQDMDHENMFWYRQDPGLGLRLIYFSYDVKMKEKGDIPEGYSVSREKKERFSLILESASTNQTSMYLCASRQGNQPQHFGDGTRLSIL.

A note on this clone: Other nucleotide sequences from this sample produce the same CDR3. The V gene is TRBV27, the J gene TRBJ1-1; D call uncertain. The germline V gene has CDR1 MNHEY and CDR2 SMNVEV (reference sequence). Between the trimmed V and J ends, which lost 4 bases and 1 base, there was a span of 4 bases. The CDR3 contains 12 residues. This CDR3 is CASSSGNTEAFF. The CDR3 DNA reads as TGTGCCAGCAGTTCGGGGAACACTGAAGCTTTCTTT.

The J gene is TRBJ1-1, the V gene TRBV6-5; 9 bases are shared with TRBD1. CDR1 MNHEY and CDR2 SVGAGI come from the germline V gene. The J segment lost 9 bases and the V segment lost 11 bases, leaving 13 bases of the junction unmatched. The CDR3 runs 13 residues. CDR3 sequence reads: CAGRQGDLYQAFF. The CDR3 DNA follows: TGTGCCGGCCGACAGGGGGATTTGTATCAAGCTTTCTTT.

The CDR3 reads CASTEWSGTGYEKLFF. DNA of the CDR3: TGTGCCAGTACCGAGTGGTCCGGGACAGGCTATGAAAAACTGTTTTTT. The chain is built from TRBV19 and TRBJ1-4; 8 bases align to TRBD1. Trimming at V came to 7 bases and at J to 6 bases, leaving 13 bases not matched to a gene. Per germline, CDR1 LNHDA and CDR2 SQIVND (reference sequence). The CDR3 spans 16 residues. Variable domain in full (rest from reference TRBV19 and TRBJ1-4): DGGITQSPKYLFRKEGQNVTLSCEQNLNHDAMYWYRQDPGQGLRLIYYSQIVNDFQKGDIAEGYSVSREKKESFPLTVTSAQKNPTAFYLCASTEWSGTGYEKLFFGSGTQLSVL.

The J gene is TRBJ2-1, the V gene TRBV10-3; unclear D gene. Per the germline V gene, CDR1 is ENHRY and CDR2 is SYGVKD. V dropped 6 bases and J dropped 0 bases, with 12 bases sitting between them. CDR3 length: 15 residues. CDR3 nucleotide sequence: TGTGCCATCAGGATTGACTGGAGCTCCTACAATGAGCAGTTCTTC. This encodes CAIRIDWSSYNEQFF.

This clone is a singleton in its sample. This chain connects TRBV7-9 to TRBJ2-1; TRBD2 matches 8 bases. CDR3 size: 14 residues. Losses at the gene ends were 3 bases for V and 3 bases for J; bases not matched to a gene: 1. Germline CDR1 SEHNR, CDR2 FQNEAQ (reference sequence). The CDR3 spells CASSFRGGYNEQFF. CDR3 nucleotide sequence: TGTGCCAGCAGCTTTCGGGGGGGCTACAATGAGCAGTTCTTC. Full variable domain (rest looked up from reference TRBV7-9 and TRBJ2-1): DTGVSQNPRHKITKRGQNVTFRCDPISEHNRLYWYRQTLGQGPEFLTYFQNEAQLEKSRLLSDRFSAERPKGSFSTLEIQRTEQGDSAMYLCASSFRGGYNEQFFGPGTRLTVL.